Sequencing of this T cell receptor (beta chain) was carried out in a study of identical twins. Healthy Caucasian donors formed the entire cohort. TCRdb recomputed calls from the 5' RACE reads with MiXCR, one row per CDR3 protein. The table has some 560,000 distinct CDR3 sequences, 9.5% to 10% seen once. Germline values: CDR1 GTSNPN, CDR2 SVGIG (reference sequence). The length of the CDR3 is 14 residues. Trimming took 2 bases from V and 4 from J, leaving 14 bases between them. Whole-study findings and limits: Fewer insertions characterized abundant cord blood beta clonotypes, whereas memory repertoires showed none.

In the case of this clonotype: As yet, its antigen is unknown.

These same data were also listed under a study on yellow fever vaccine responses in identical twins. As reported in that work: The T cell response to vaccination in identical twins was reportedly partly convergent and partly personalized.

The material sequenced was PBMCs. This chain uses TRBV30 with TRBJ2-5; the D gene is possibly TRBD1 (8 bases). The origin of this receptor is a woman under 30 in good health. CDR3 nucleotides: TGTGCCTGGAGTACAGGGGGGGTGCGAGAGACCCAGTACTTC. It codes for CAWSTGGVRETQYF.